This TCR beta chain was obtained from a study of T cell responses to AZD1222 COVID-19 vaccine. Trimming removed 2 bases at V and 0 bases at J, with 11 bases between. The CDR3 covers 14 residues. Germline V CDR1 and CDR2: SQVTM, ANQGSEA. Only in-frame clones appear in the TCRdb table, and some are missing; sequencing was by immunoSEQ multiplex PCR. The sample records fewer than 130,000 clones, around 90% being singletons. The input for sequencing was peripheral blood, taken on day 0 of AZD1222 vaccination. This TCR was sampled from an adult in good health. The chain is built from TRBV29-1 and TRBJ2-7, with D possibly being TRBD1 (6 bases). As DNA, the CDR3 is TGCAGCGTTGAACAAACAGGGAGCTCCTACGAGCAGTACTTC. It codes for CSVEQTGSSYEQYF.